The 20 T cell receptor beta chains given below trace back to one sample, sequenced in a study of CD8 T cells in Susac syndrome. Random hexamers primed reverse transcription of about 0.45 to 1 ug RNA. TCRdb itself ran the immunoSEQ multiplex PCR reads through MiXCR, one entry per CDR3 protein. The repertoire holds some 110,000 distinct CDR3 sequences, with over 95% as singletons. Sequencing was carried out using CD4+ T cells from PBMCs. The origin of the receptors is a human donor with Susac syndrome.

V gene TRBV10-3 combines with J gene TRBJ2-3; no clear D. V gave up 0 bases and J gave up 4 bases, with 5 bases separating them. Germline V gene data show CDR1 as ENHRY and CDR2 as SYGVKD. CDR3 length: 13 amino acids. CDR3 sequence: CAISESGSDTQYF. The CDR3 DNA reads TGTGCCATCAGTGAGTCCGGGTCAGATACGCAGTATTTT.

The genes are TRBV7-8 and TRBJ2-7, with 14 bases identical to TRBD2. With 5 bases clipped from V and 7 bases from J, the junction kept 7 bases outside the gene matches. Looked up from germline, CDR1 is SGHVS and CDR2 is FQNEAQ. The CDR3 is made up of 15 amino acids. The CDR3 reads CASSLEGLAGEEQYF. The CDR3 DNA sequence: TGTGCCAGCAGCCTAGAGGGACTAGCGGGAGAAGAGCAGTACTTC.

The gene calls are TRBV6-5 and TRBJ1-5, with D possibly matching TRBD1 (5 bases). Trimming removed 6 bases from V and 2 bases from J, with 14 bases in between. This CDR3 contains 15 residues. Germline-derived CDR1 and CDR2 are MNHEY and SVGAGI. The CDR3 loop is CASRKAGTGNQPQHF. The CDR3 DNA follows: TGTGCCAGCAGGAAGGCAGGGACGGGCAATCAGCCCCAGCATTTT.

This clonotype was counted once. This chain joins TRBV4-1 and TRBJ2-7, with TRBD2 as a possible D gene (7 bases). In germline, CDR1 is MGHRA, CDR2 YSYEKL. The ends were cut back, 0 bases at V and 6 bases at J, with 15 bases in the middle. The CDR3 loop spans 15 amino acids. Here the CDR3 reads CASSQEGGALVEQYF. CDR3 DNA sequence: TGCGCCAGCAGCCAAGAGGGGGGGGCACTAGTCGAGCAGTACTTC.

The chain is built from TRBV4-3 and TRBJ2-6; 9 bases are shared with TRBD1. This CDR3 region has 17 residues. Germline assignment: CDR1 LGHNA and CDR2 YSLEER. The J segment lost 4 bases and the V segment lost 0 bases, leaving 4 bases of the junction unmatched. The chain's CDR3 is CASSQDGTGMGANVLTF. Here the CDR3 DNA reads TGCGCCAGCAGCCAAGATGGGACAGGGATGGGGGCCAACGTCCTGACTTTC.

This chain links TRBV2 with TRBJ2-3, with a weak D call TRBD2 (7 bases). Trimming took 10 bases from V and 0 from J, leaving 17 bases between them. Germline CDR1 reads SNHLY; CDR2 reads FYNNEI. The CDR3 length is 15 residues. This chain's CDR3 is CATFRRGGSTDTQYF. Written as DNA, the CDR3 is TGTGCCACCTTCCGGAGGGGGGGGAGCACAGATACGCAGTATTTT. Variable domain in full (rest from reference TRBV2 and TRBJ2-3): EPEVTQTPSHQVTQMGQEVILRCVPISNHLYFYWYRQILGQKVEFLVSFYNNEISEKSEIFDDQFSVERPDGSNFTLKIRSTKLEDSAMYFCATFRRGGSTDTQYFGPGTRLTVL.

The gene calls are TRBV20-1 and TRBJ2-4; 10 bases map to TRBD2. With 2 bases clipped from V and 9 bases from J, the junction kept 4 bases outside the gene matches. Germline values: CDR1 DFQATT, CDR2 SNEGSKA (reference sequence). The CDR3 totals 13 residues. CDR3 nucleotides: TGCAGTGCTAGACTAGCGGGAGTGGGCATTCAGTACTTC. It translates to CSARLAGVGIQYF.

The chain carries TRBV6-1 and TRBJ1-1; the D gene is possibly TRBD1 (6 bases). There are 12 residues in the CDR3. The V gene's germline CDR1 is MNHNS and CDR2 SASEGT. Between the trimmed V and J ends, which lost 10 bases and 4 bases, there was a span of 13 bases. CDR3 region: CATQQGPTEAFF. The CDR3 DNA follows: TGTGCCACCCAACAGGGCCCCACTGAAGCTTTCTTT.

CDR3 sequence: CAISESGRLYEQYF. CDR3 nucleotides: TGTGCCATCAGTGAAAGCGGACGCCTTTACGAGCAGTACTTC. The V call is TRBV10-3, the J call TRBJ2-7, with D possibly being TRBD2 (5 bases). The CDR3 has 14 amino acids. CDR1 ENHRY and CDR2 SYGVKD come from the germline V gene. The V gene lost 3 bases and the J gene lost 4 bases, with 13 bases spanning the gap.

The chain employs TRBV9 and TRBJ2-1, with 7 bases aligning to TRBD2. The CDR3 totals 17 residues. CDR1 is SGDLS and CDR2 is YYNGEE in the germline V gene. The junction had 7 bases not matched to a gene; V was cut back by 1 base and J by 0 bases. The CDR3 protein is CASSVNHPGGSYNEQFF. CDR3 DNA sequence: TGTGCCAGCAGCGTAAATCATCCGGGAGGCTCCTACAATGAGCAGTTCTTC.

This clonotype was seen just once. The chain recombines TRBV15 with TRBJ2-5; no clear D. Germline V CDR1 and CDR2: LNHNV, YYDKDF (reference sequence). V was cut by 0 bases and J by 6 bases, with 5 bases left in between. The CDR3 covers 12 residues. CDR3 amino acids: CATSRDTKTQYF. The CDR3 DNA reads as TGTGCCACCAGCAGAGATACGAAGACCCAGTACTTC.

This chain links TRBV10-3 with TRBJ2-3; D possibly corresponds to TRBD2 (7 bases). This CDR3 comprises 14 residues. Deletions cut 8 bases from V and 1 base from J, with 13 bases between. In germline, CDR1 is ENHRY, CDR2 SYGVKD. CDR3 in amino acids: CAIRGGAGTDTQYF. CDR3 sequence (DNA): TGTGCCATCCGCGGGGGCGCGGGCACAGATACGCAGTATTTT.

This chain connects TRBV20-1 to TRBJ2-1, with TRBD2 identical over 14 bases. Losses at the gene ends were 5 bases for V and 8 bases for J; bases not matched to a gene: 8. This CDR3 has 15 residues. Germline loops: CDR1 DFQATT, CDR2 SNEGSKA (reference sequence). DNA of the CDR3: TGCAGTGCTTCGACTAGCGGGAGGGCCATAGATGAGCAGTTCTTC. Translation: CSASTSGRAIDEQFF.

This chain links TRBV30 with TRBJ1-2, with a possible D match to TRBD1 (6 bases). CDR1 and CDR2 from the germline V gene are GTSNPN and SVGIG (reference sequence). This CDR3 contains 14 residues. With 2 bases removed from V and 2 bases from J, the gap between germline ends came to 12 bases. This chain's CDR3 is CAWSLLQGNYGYTF. CDR3 DNA: TGTGCCTGGAGTCTCCTACAGGGAAACTATGGCTACACCTTC.

The chain has TRBV5-4 and TRBJ2-7, with D maybe TRBD1 (5 bases). V was trimmed by 5 bases and J by 6 bases, leaving 12 bases between them. CDR1 and CDR2 (germline): SGHNT, YYREEE (reference sequence). This CDR3 has 12 residues. CDR3 sequence (DNA): TGTGCCAGCAGTCAAGAAGGGGTCGAGCAGTACTTC. This translates into CASSQEGVEQYF.

V and J are TRBV27 and TRBJ2-1; the D gene is possibly TRBD1 (6 bases). CDR3 length equals 15 residues. V shed 5 bases and J shed 8 bases, with 19 bases lying between them. Germline CDR1 MNHEY, CDR2 SMNVEV (reference sequence). CDR3 loop: CASSTRPGANYEQFF. The CDR3 DNA reads as TGTGCCAGCAGTACCAGGCCAGGGGCGAACTATGAGCAGTTCTTC.

The V and J genes are TRBV6-5 and TRBJ1-1; no firm D call. From germline, CDR1 is MNHEY and CDR2 SVGAGI. The CDR3 totals 13 residues. Trimming took off 5 bases at V and 11 bases at J, with 18 bases between the two ends. As DNA, the CDR3 is TGTGCCAGCAGTCAAATGGGGTCCGTGACTGCTTTCTTT. Residues: CASSQMGSVTAFF.

The chain links TRBV12-3 or TRBV12-4 to TRBJ1-5, with D uncertain. The CDR3 runs 12 residues. The V gene lost 7 bases and the J gene lost 3 bases, with 7 bases spanning the gap. CDR3: CASTLNNQPQHF. DNA of the CDR3: TGTGCCAGCACCCTAAACAATCAGCCCCAGCATTTT.

The chain employs TRBV20-1 and TRBJ2-5; 7 bases align to TRBD1. V lost 6 bases to trimming and J lost 5 bases; unmatched junction nucleotides: 3. Per the germline V gene, CDR1 is DFQATT and CDR2 is SNEGSKA (reference sequence). This CDR3 has 11 amino acids. The CDR3 sequence is CSATGAETQYF. CDR3 nucleotide sequence: TGCAGTGCCACAGGGGCGGAGACCCAGTACTTC.

The rearrangement uses TRBV28 and TRBJ2-2; D not certain. From germline, CDR1 is MDHEN and CDR2 SYDVKM. The CDR3 has 12 amino acids. V lost 4 bases and J lost 4, with 4 bases in between. The CDR3, as DNA: TGTGCCAGCAGTTCCCGCACCGGGGAGCTGTTTTTT. This encodes CASSSRTGELFF.